The clone carrying this T cell receptor (beta chain) was seen a few times. Genomic DNA, serving as template, underwent TCR beta VDJ and CDR3 profiling. Each CDR3 protein gets one entry after TCRdb re-called the reads with MiXCR. In the table there are approximately 160,000 distinct CDR3 sequences, around half of which are singletons. This entry is derived from a study of CD8+CD57+ T cells in acquired aplastic anemia. Whoever was chosen for sequencing had shown CD8+CD57+ cell expansion by flow cytometry. V gave up 4 bases and J gave up 0 bases, with 14 bases separating them. Germline loops: CDR1 MDHEN, CDR2 SYDVKM. This CDR3 is 16 amino acids long.

This TCR derives from a human donor with aplastic anemia. The material sequenced was sorted CD4+, CD8+, or CD8+CD57+ T cells (not recorded which) from PBMCs. The chain links TRBV28 to TRBJ2-3; perhaps TRBD2 as D (6 bases). The chain's CDR3 is CASSSSGLGSTDTQYF. The CDR3 nucleotides read TGTGCCAGCAGTTCCTCGGGACTGGGAAGCACAGATACGCAGTATTTT. The variable domain in full, completed from reference TRBV28 and TRBJ2-3, reads DVKVTQSSRYLVKRTGEKVFLECVQDMDHENMFWYRQDPGLGLRLIYFSYDVKMKEKGDIPEGYSVSREKKERFSLILESASTNQTSMYLCASSSSGLGSTDTQYFGPGTRLTVL.